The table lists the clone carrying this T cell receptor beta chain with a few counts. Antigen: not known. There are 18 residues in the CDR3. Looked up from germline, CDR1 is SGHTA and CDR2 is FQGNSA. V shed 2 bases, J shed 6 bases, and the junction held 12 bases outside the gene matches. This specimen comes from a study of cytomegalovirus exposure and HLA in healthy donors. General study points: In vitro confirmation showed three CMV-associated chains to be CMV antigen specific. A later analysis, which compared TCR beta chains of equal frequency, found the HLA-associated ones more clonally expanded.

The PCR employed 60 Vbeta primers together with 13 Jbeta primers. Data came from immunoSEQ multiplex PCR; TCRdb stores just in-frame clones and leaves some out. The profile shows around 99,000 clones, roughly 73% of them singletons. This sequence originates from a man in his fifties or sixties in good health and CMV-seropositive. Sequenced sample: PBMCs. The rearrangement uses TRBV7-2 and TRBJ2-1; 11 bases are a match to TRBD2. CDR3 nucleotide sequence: TGTGCCAGCAGCTTACCCCGGGGGTCTAGCGGGGGGCCCAATGAGCAGTTCTTC. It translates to CASSLPRGSSGGPNEQFF.